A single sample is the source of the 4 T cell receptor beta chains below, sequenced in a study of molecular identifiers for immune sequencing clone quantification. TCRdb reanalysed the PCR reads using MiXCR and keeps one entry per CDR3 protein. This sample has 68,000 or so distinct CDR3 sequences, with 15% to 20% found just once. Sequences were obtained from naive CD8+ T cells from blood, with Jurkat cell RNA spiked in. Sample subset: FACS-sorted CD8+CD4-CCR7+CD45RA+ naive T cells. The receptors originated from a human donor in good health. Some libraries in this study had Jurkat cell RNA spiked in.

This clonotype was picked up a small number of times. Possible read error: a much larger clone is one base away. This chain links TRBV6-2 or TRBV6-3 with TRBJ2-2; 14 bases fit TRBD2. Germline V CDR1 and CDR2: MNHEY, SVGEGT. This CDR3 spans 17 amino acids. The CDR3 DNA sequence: TGTGCCAGCAGTTACTCGACTAGCGGGAGGGACACCGGGGAGCTGCTTTTT. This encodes CASSYSTSGRDTGELLF.

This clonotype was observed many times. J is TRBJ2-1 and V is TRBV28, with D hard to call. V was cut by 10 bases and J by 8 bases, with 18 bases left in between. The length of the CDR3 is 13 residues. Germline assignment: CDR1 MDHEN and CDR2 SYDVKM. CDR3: CATRPLAQDEQFF. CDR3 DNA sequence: TGTGCCACCCGACCTCTGGCGCAGGATGAGCAGTTCTTC.

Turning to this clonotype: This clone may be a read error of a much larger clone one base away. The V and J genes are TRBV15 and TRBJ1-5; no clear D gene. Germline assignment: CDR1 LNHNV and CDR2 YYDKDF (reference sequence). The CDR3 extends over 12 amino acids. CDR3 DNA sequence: TGTGTCACCAGCCCGAGCAATCAGCCCCAGCATTTT. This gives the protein CVTSPSNQPQHF.

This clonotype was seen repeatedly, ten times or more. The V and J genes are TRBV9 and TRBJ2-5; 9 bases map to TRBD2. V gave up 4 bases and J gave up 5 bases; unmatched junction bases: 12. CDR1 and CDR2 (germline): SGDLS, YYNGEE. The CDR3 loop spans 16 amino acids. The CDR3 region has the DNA TGTGCCAGCAGCAAACCCCCGCTAGCGGGAATGGAGACCCAGTACTTC. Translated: CASSKPPLAGMETQYF.